This is a list of T cell receptor beta chains from one sample in a study of blood T cell repertoires in COVID-19. The method was immunoSEQ multiplex PCR; TCRdb's version includes in-frame clones alone and lacks a portion of them. The sample lists approximately 130,000 clones; 85% to 90% were seen once. Sequencing was performed on peripheral blood. The receptors stem from a human donor in a cohort sampled during active COVID-19. The CDR3 runs from the conserved cysteine through the conserved F or W. D genes are given only for firm matches. Size tells how often a clone was seen (once, few, many) or the class of an expanded clone, and some rows leave it out.

V gene	D gene	clone size	J gene	CDR3 protein	CDR3 DNA
TRBV4-1	-	-	TRBJ2-5	CASSHPSGTQYF	TGCGCCAGCAGCCACCCGTCCGGGACCCAGTACTTC
TRBV20-1	TRBD2	-	TRBJ2-1	CSASPGLGYNEQFF	TGCAGTGCTAGTCCGGGACTAGGTTACAATGAGCAGTTCTTC
TRBV5-6	-	-	TRBJ2-3	CASSFRGGGTDTQYF	TGTGCCAGCAGCTTCCGGGGCGGGGGCACAGATACGCAGTATTTT
TRBV11-2	TRBD1	-	TRBJ2-6	CASSLDHGTALEWANVLTF	TGTGCCAGCAGCTTAGATCATGGGACAGCGCTCGAATGGGCCAACGTCCTGACTTTC
TRBV7-3	TRBD1	-	TRBJ1-2	CASSPSRTGYYGYTF	TGTGCCAGCAGCCCCTCCCGGACAGGTTACTATGGCTACACCTTC
TRBV7-2	-	once	TRBJ2-5	CASSPPPGLKETQYF	TGTGCCAGCAGCCCCCCCCCGGGACTCAAAGAGACCCAGTACTTC
TRBV30	-	-	TRBJ2-3	CAWSVSGTDTQYF	TGTGCCTGGAGTGTATCAGGGACAGATACGCAGTATTTT
TRBV18	TRBD1	-	TRBJ2-5	CASSPLQGVRETQYF	TGTGCCAGCTCACCACTACAGGGGGTGAGGGAGACCCAGTACTTC
TRBV4-3	-	-	TRBJ2-3	CASSQESSSPRYF	TGCGCCAGCAGCCAAGAGTCGAGTTCTCCGAGGTATTTT
TRBV7-2	-	-	TRBJ1-1	CASSLDGGPEAFF	TGTGCCAGCAGCTTAGACGGGGGGCCTGAAGCTTTCTTT
TRBV7-2	-	-	TRBJ2-2	CASSLLASTGELFF	TGTGCCAGCAGCTTATTAGCCAGCACCGGGGAGCTGTTTTTT
TRBV9	-	-	TRBJ2-7	CASSVVCWAPLSYEQYF	TGTGCCAGCAGCGTAGTGTGTTGGGCCCCTCTCTCCTACGAGCAGTACTTC
TRBV19	TRBD1	-	TRBJ1-1	CASSRQGRVGTEAFF	TGTGCCAGTAGTAGACAGGGACGGGTGGGCACTGAAGCTTTCTTT
TRBV7-2	-	-	TRBJ1-6	CASSPPGSGPGSPLHF	TGTGCCAGCAGCCCACCGGGGAGCGGGCCTGGTTCACCCCTCCACTTT
TRBV21-1	-	-	TRBJ2-6	CASSLRLFYSGANVLTF	TGTGCCAGCAGCCTTAGACTCTTTTACTCTGGGGCCAACGTCCTGACTTTC
TRBV7-2	-	-	TRBJ1-5	CASSSQRGSNQPQHF	TGTGCCAGCAGCTCCCAAAGGGGGAGCAATCAGCCCCAGCATTTT
TRBV14	-	-	TRBJ2-4	CASSENPENIQYF	TGTGCCAGCAGCGAGAATCCGGAAAACATTCAGTACTTC
TRBV6-2/TRBV6-3	TRBD2	few	TRBJ2-1	CASSSGLAVVYNEQFF	TGTGCCAGCAGTTCGGGACTAGCGGTGGTATACAATGAGCAGTTCTTC
TRBV5-1	TRBD1	-	TRBJ2-7	CASSLAGTGNEQYF	TGCGCCAGCAGCCTCGCCGGGACAGGGAACGAGCAGTACTTC
TRBV5-4	TRBD1	-	TRBJ2-5	CASSLMTGRPGETQYF	TGTGCCAGCAGCTTGATGACAGGGCGACCGGGGGAGACCCAGTACTTC
TRBV7-8	TRBD2	-	TRBJ2-3	CASSLGGLAGTTPKDTQYF	TGTGCCAGCAGCTTAGGGGGACTAGCGGGCACGACCCCGAAAGATACGCAGTATTTT
TRBV21-1	-	-	TRBJ1-5	CASSPRDSRNQPQHF	TGTGCCAGCAGCCCCCGGGACAGCAGAAATCAGCCCCAGCATTTT
TRBV19	-	-	TRBJ1-2	CASSPGPGKGYTF	TGTGCCAGTTCCCCGGGCCCGGGGAAGGGCTACACCTTC
TRBV7-8	TRBD1	-	TRBJ1-2	CASSRDRASPSDGYTF	TGTGCCAGCAGCCGCGACAGGGCCTCACCCTCAGATGGCTACACCTTC
TRBV7-2	-	-	TRBJ2-1	CASSSHGGRGKYNEQFF	TGTGCCAGCAGCTCGCACGGGGGTCGAGGGAAATACAATGAGCAGTTCTTC
TRBV7-2	-	-	TRBJ1-1	CASRYRAMNTEAFF	TGTGCCAGCAGGTACAGGGCGATGAACACTGAAGCTTTCTTT
TRBV11-2	TRBD2	-	TRBJ2-3	CASRSHGGDRDTQYF	TGTGCCAGCCGATCTCATGGGGGGGACCGAGATACGCAGTATTTT
TRBV7-3	-	-	TRBJ2-6	CASSPHRGASGANVLTF	TGTGCCAGCAGCCCCCATCGGGGGGCTTCTGGGGCCAACGTCCTGACTTTC
TRBV21-1	-	-	TRBJ1-5	CASFSVGQGAKQPQHF	-
TRBV12-5	-	-	TRBJ2-6	CASVLWASGANVLTF	TGTGCTAGTGTCTTGTGGGCCTCTGGGGCCAACGTCCTGACTTTC